This TCR beta chain was sequenced in a study of cytomegalovirus exposure and HLA in healthy donors (dated by TCRdb to 2016 to 2017). Describing the broader study: According to an earlier analysis of a few hundred of the donors, about 179 million T cells yielded 90 million to 140 million unique TCR beta sequences and 276 Gb of sequence data. Around 300 gigabases of sequencing data and 80 million or so unique TCR sequences were included in an early release covering several hundred HLA-typed donors. Of the approximately 400 genotyped donors, roughly 80% fell in the genetic ancestry cluster associated with self-reported Caucasian donors. The aim of the study was to test whether cataloging public T cell receptors could identify signatures of past pathogen exposure. Using immunosequencing, the study profiled T cell repertoires from 550 to 750 subjects and related those repertoires to cytomegalovirus serostatus. Besides the first cohort of approximately 710 subjects, a separate validation cohort made up of 90 to 150 different subjects was used. To predict cytomegalovirus infection status, the study brought together high-throughput TCR immunosequencing, statistical association of individual TCRs with disease status, and machine learning. A later analysis re-analyzed previously published TCR beta repertoires from about 600 donors and added high-resolution HLA genotyping to study TCR occurrence patterns. The later analysis used no new phenotypic data to find candidate immune exposures, relying instead on TCR beta sequences and their occurrence across donors. To decide whether each TCR beta V gene segment behaved as functional or pseudogenic, an earlier analysis of fewer than 750 of the donors relied on high-throughput TCR beta sequencing. Donor age, sex, ethnicity and CMV serostatus were compiled together with the repertoire data. A later genetic analysis took genome-wide SNP genotypes for about 55% of the 666 donors and used that subset as a discovery cohort. All discovery cohort repertoires had been generated on a single sequencing platform. Class I and class II HLA loci were covered by the typing at four-digit resolution. The number of donors typed differed by locus, with about 629-640 for A, B, C, DRB1 and DQB1, approximately 500 for DQA1, some 570 for DPA1, and under 490 for DPB1. Because of strong linkage in the cohort, roughly 5 DR-DQ haplotypes were treated as single units for association and clustering. Across some 400 genotyped donors of the cohort, an average of about 240,000 unique TCR beta nucleotide sequences per donor were sequenced, and roughly 18% of those sequences were non-productive. Study-level results and caveats: Three of the identified cytomegalovirus-associated TCR beta chains were confirmed in vitro to be specific for cytomegalovirus antigens. The study listed 150 to 200 TCR beta chains as associated with cytomegalovirus. In a later analysis, HLA-associated TCR beta chains showed more clonal expansion and lower generation probabilities than non-associated chains that were equally common. The 87-base-pair reads could not distinguish some IMGT-functional V segments, including TRBV6-2 and TRBV6-3, so those segments were excluded. Cytomegalovirus status was reported to be diagnosed by the classifier with high specificity and sensitivity in both the original and validation cohorts. According to a later analysis, most CMV-associated TCR beta chains appeared to be HLA-restricted, and the HLA associations seemed to be driven largely by CMV exposure. A further reported finding was that TCR beta sequences accurately predicted the HLA-A and HLA-B alleles for most subjects in the first cohort. Only TCR beta chains were sequenced in this cohort, and the absence of alpha or paired-chain data limited detectable features. At a false discovery rate of 0.05, a later analysis linked 16,951 TCR beta sequences to specific HLA alleles. While some public TCRs were present in many individuals, most TCR sequences turned up only very rarely across donors. Correlated functional status among segregating V segments might be attributable to linkage disequilibrium, but an unknown experimental factor could not be ruled out. An earlier analysis of approximately 500 of the donors showed that most TCR beta V segments appeared in productive rearrangements either about 87% or about 30% of the time, which broadly matched IMGT annotations. Presence/absence analyses assumed roughly uniform sequencing depth across donors, an assumption that may not hold. Immune exposure information for the cohort was limited to CMV serostatus. According to a later analysis, parvovirus B19, influenza, CMV and Epstein-Barr virus appeared linked to several top co-occurrence clusters. In a later genetic analysis, a missense DCLRE1C variant was associated with V-gene and J-gene trimming of TCR beta chains, and the association was replicated in an independent cohort. The authors suggested that the approach could potentially be generalized to other disease states and immunological phenotypes. A group of highly shared sequence variants was considered likely to be a technical artifact of the sequencing pipeline. A later genetic analysis reported fewer N-insertions in productive TCRs among donors in an Asian-associated ancestry cluster than the roughly 700-donor mean. The earlier analysis of approximately 590 of the donors excluded approximately 15 rarely observed V segments, including chromosome 9 orphons, because counts were too low. A later analysis found that TCR association rates varied across HLA loci, with DRB1 alleles showing the most associated TCRs and HLA-C alleles the fewest. Strong co-occurrence of HLA alleles, especially DR and DQ, made assigning TCR associations to individual alleles difficult. Because HLA typing was missing for some donors at each locus, association tests included only the typed subset.

Note on this clone: Its antigen has not been determined. Base qualities were left out, and no much larger clone turns up one base away.

The trim is 4 bases for V and 0 bases for J, with a gap of 13 bases between the germline ends. CDR1 and CDR2 (SGDLS, YYNGEE) derive from the germline V gene. Taken from cysteine to phenylalanine, the CDR3 has 15 residues. Of the read, only the CDR3 DNA is kept; its 45 bases are in frame from base 1. Libraries were built with the immunoSEQ multiplex PCR assay. For the multiplex PCR, a mixture combining 60 forward primers for TCR Vbeta segments and 13 reverse primers for TCR Jbeta segments was used. Amplification of the CDR3 region of rearranged TCR beta genes was performed with a multiplex PCR assay on genomic DNA. On the Illumina HiSeq System, the amplified TCR beta libraries were sequenced as 87-base-pair reads. The paper's processing steps were these. In a later analysis, some 80 million unique TCR beta chains were counted across the roughly 610 repertoires, and roughly 11 million of these chains were shared by at least two donors. To remove PCR and sequencing errors, raw reads were error-corrected and collapsed into unique sequences using a nearest-neighbor algorithm that merged closely related sequences. Alignment of CDR3 sequences to IMGT reference sequences was used to assign V, D and J gene segments. For a sequence to be retained, at least a six-nucleotide match to both a V gene segment and a J gene segment was required. Rearrangements were classified as productive when the CDR3 lacked stop codons and remained in frame with V and J, and all other rearrangements were classified as non-productive. CDR3 was defined according to IMGT convention as the region running from the second conserved V-encoded cysteine to the conserved J-encoded phenylalanine. The earlier analysis of some 600 of the donors excluded sequences that lacked an unambiguous match to a single V gene segment. In an earlier analysis of 587 of the donors, V segments were called functional above 56.7% productive rearrangements and were called segregating when the between-donor standard deviation exceeded 5%. A statistical classification framework was developed to diagnose cytomegalovirus status using the catalog of TCR beta chain sequences. In a later analysis, V and J genes were assigned by comparing TCR nucleotide sequences against IMGT/GENE-DB human TR gene sequences. In a later analysis, CDR3 sequences and most-parsimonious VDJ recombination scenarios were assigned using the TCRdist pipeline. In a later analysis, each TCR beta chain was defined by its CDR3 amino acid sequence together with its V-gene family, and reads lacking a unique V-gene family were excluded. A later analysis removed 550 to 650 highly shared, low-generation-probability nucleotide sequences to deal with suspected cross-contamination and a sequencing artifact. In a later analysis, a clonal expansion index was calculated for each public chain from normalized within-repertoire ranks of inferred template counts. A later analysis computed generation probabilities with a VDJ recombination model fitted to out-of-frame rearrangements, and checked the results against IGoR. A later analysis scored TCR-TCR, TCR-HLA and TCR-CMV co-occurrence with hypergeometric tests, applying a repertoire-size bias correction to TCR pairs. A later analysis estimated false discovery rates by permuting HLA or CMV assignments 20 times. In a later analysis, co-occurring TCRs were grouped using DBSCAN, and TCRdist sequence similarity was added for clustering within HLA-allele-positive subsets. Repertoires with fewer than 30,000 or more than 120,000 public chains were left out of co-occurrence clustering, as were a few repertoires with anomalous nucleotide sharing. What TCRdb holds here is the immuneACCESS table cut down to in-frame rearrangements. Part of the clones is not present; checked against another copy, under half of the missing clones reflect an unresolved V gene, and the others are unexplained. The V and J calls and clone size were taken over from that table, and D and trimming were inferred from the DNA. The sample table records about 170,000 clones; roughly 84% of these occur just once. Of the sample, about 2% is held by the ten largest clones.

The cohort consisted of 666 healthy bone marrow donors. At the time of sampling, every cohort member was nominally healthy, though immune exposures that went unrecorded were likely present. The donor was CMV seropositive and belonged to the group of 250 to 300 seropositive cohort members. A peripheral blood sample was collected from each donor, and TCR beta sequencing was performed on peripheral blood mononuclear cells. The Qiagen DNeasy Blood Extraction Kit was used to extract genomic DNA from the blood cell samples. This chain is built from TRBV9 and TRBJ1-1; the D region possibly corresponds to TRBD1 (6 bases align). Sequencing input: PBMCs. This clonotype was obtained from a man aged 18 to 30 in good health and CMV-seropositive. The CDR3 protein sequence reads: CASSPYREMNTEAFF. The DNA reads as follows: TGTGCCAGCAGCCCATACAGGGAAATGAACACTGAAGCTTTCTTT.